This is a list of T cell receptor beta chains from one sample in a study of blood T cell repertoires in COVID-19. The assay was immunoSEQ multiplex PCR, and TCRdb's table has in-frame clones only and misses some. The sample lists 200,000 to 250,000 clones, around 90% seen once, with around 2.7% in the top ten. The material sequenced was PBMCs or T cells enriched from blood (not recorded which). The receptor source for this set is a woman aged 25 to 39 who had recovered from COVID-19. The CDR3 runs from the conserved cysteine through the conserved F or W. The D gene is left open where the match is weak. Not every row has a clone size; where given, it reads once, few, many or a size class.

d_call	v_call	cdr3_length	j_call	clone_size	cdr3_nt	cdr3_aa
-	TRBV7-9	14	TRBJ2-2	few	TGTGCCAGCAGCTGGGGCGGGGACACCGGGGAGCTGTTTTTT	CASSWGGDTGELFF
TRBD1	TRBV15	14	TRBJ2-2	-	TGTGCCACCAGCCCCCGACAGGGTTCCGGGGAGCTGTTTTTT	CATSPRQGSGELFF
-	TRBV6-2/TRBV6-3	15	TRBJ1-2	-	TGTGCCAGCAGTTACGCAATCGGGTTTAACTATGGCTACACCTTC	CASSYAIGFNYGYTF
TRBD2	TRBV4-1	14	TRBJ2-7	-	TGCGCCAGCAGCATGCGGACTAGCCTCCACGAGCAGTACTTC	CASSMRTSLHEQYF
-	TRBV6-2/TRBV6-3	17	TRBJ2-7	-	TGTGCCAGCAGTCCCCTCTCACAGGGAAGTGTCTCCTACGAGCAGTACTTC	CASSPLSQGSVSYEQYF
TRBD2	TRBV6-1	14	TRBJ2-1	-	TGTGCCAGCAGTGAATACCGGGAGGGGAATGAGCAGTTCTTC	CASSEYREGNEQFF
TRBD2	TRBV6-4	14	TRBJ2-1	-	TGTGCCAGCAGCCCTCGGGGGGACGGTAATGAGCAGTTCTTC	CASSPRGDGNEQFF
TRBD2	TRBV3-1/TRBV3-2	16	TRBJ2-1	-	TGTGCCAGCAGCGAACCCGGGACTAGCTCCTACAATGAGCAGTTCTTC	CASSEPGTSSYNEQFF
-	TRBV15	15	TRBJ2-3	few	TGTGCCACCAGTTCGACTCTTTTTAGCACAGATACGCAGTATTTT	CATSSTLFSTDTQYF
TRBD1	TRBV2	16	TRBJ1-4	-	TGTGCCAGCATCCCGACAGGGGGCAAGGTTGGGGAAAAACTGTTTTTT	CASIPTGGKVGEKLFF
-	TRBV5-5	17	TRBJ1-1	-	TGTGCCAGCAGAATTGGAATCGGGGTGGGGAAGAACACTGAAGCTTTCTTT	CASRIGIGVGKNTEAFF
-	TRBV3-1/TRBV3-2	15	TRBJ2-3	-	TGTGCCAGCAGCCAAGAGACAGGAAGCACAGATACGCAGTATTTT	CASSQETGSTDTQYF
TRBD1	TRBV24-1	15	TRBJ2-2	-	TGTGCCACCAGCCCGGGACAGGGGCTTGCCGGGGAGCTGTTTTTT	CATSPGQGLAGELFF
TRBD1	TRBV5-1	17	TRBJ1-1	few	TGCGCCAGCAGCTTGTCGCCGGACAGGTATATGAACACTGAAGCTTTCTTT	CASSLSPDRYMNTEAFF
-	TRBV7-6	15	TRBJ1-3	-	TGTGCCAGCAGCCCCTATGACTCGCCTGGAAACACCATATATTTT	CASSPYDSPGNTIYF
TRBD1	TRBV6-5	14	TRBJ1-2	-	TGTGCCAGCAGCAACAGGGGGCGTAACTATGGCTACACCTTC	CASSNRGRNYGYTF
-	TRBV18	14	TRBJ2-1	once	TGTGCCAGCTCACCAAATAGCGGAAACAATGAGCAGTTCTTC	CASSPNSGNNEQFF
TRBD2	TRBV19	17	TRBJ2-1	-	TGTGCCAGTAGGAAAGCGGGGGGACTCTATTCCTACAATGAGCAGTTCTTC	CASRKAGGLYSYNEQFF
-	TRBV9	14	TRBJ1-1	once	TGTGCCAGCAGCCAACGGCGGGTGGACACTGAAGCTTTCTTT	CASSQRRVDTEAFF
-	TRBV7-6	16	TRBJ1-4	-	TGTGCCAGCAGCTTGTCTAAGGGGCGGGGGGATGAAAAACTGTTTTTT	CASSLSKGRGDEKLFF
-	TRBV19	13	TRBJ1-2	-	TGTGCCAGTAGTTTCCCTAGGGGTGTTGGCTACACCTTC	CASSFPRGVGYTF
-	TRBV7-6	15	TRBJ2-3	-	TGTGCCAGCAGCGTCGCCGGGACTGACACAGATACGCAGTATTTT	CASSVAGTDTDTQYF
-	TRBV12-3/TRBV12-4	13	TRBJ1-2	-	TGTGCCAGCAGGTACACAGGGCTCTATGGCTACACCTTC	CASRYTGLYGYTF
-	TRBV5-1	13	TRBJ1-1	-	TGCGCCAGCAGCTTGGTGGAGGGGTCTGAAGCTTTCTTT	CASSLVEGSEAFF
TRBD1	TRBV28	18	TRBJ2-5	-	TGTGCCAGCAGTCCATTACCTTCATTCGGGACAGCCCAAGAGACCCAGTACTTC	CASSPLPSFGTAQETQYF
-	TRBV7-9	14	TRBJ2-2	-	TGTGCCAGCAGCTTAGGAGGGGGCACCGGGGAGCTGTTTTTT	CASSLGGGTGELFF
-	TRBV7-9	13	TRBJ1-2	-	TGTGCCAGCAGCTTAGACGACAGCTATGGCTACACCTTC	CASSLDDSYGYTF